This TCR beta chain was sequenced for a study of response to subunit inactivated influenza vaccine. Study conclusions and caveats: There was a suggestion from the authors that each seasonal influenza vaccination recruits few new T cells.

Each CDR3 protein is one row after TCRdb ran MiXCR on the RT-PCR reads. The sample contains 300,000 to 350,000 distinct CDR3 sequences, about 20% of which appear only once. This clonotype was detected a few times. As yet, its antigen is unknown. The sequenced sample was PBMCs from blood, obtained roughly 20 months after vaccination. The clonotype originates from a man aged 50 to 69 who received an inactivated influenza vaccine.

The CDR3 sequence: CASSQDGQGYLNTEAFF. In DNA, the CDR3 is TGTGCCAGCAGCCAAGATGGACAGGGGTATTTGAACACTGAAGCTTTCTTT. The chain joins TRBV14 to TRBJ1-1, with 9 positions matching TRBD1. V lost 0 bases, J lost 0 bases, and 5 bases stayed unmatched. The CDR3 extends over 17 amino acids. Germline V gene sequence: CDR1 SGHDN, CDR2 FVKESK. Looking up the rest from reference TRBV14 and TRBJ1-1 gives the full variable domain: EAGVTQFPSHSVIEKGQTVTLRCDPISGHDNLYWYRRVMGKEIKFLLHFVKESKQDESGMPNNRFLAERTGGTYSTLKVQPAELEDSGVYFCASSQDGQGYLNTEAFFGQGTRLTVV.